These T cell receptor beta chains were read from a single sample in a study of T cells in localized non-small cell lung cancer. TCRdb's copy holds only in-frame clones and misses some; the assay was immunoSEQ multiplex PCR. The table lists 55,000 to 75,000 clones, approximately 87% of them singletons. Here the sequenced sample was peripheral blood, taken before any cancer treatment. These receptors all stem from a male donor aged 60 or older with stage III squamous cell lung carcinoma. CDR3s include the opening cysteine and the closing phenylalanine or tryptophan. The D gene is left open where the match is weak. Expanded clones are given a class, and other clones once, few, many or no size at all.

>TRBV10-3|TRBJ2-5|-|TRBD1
TGTGCCATCAGTGACCCACCGGTTCTAGACAGGGGCCCCCAAGCGTACCAAGAGACCCAGTACTTC
CAISDPPVLDRGPQAYQETQYF
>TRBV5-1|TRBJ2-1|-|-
TGCGCCAGCAGCTCGGACTTAGTCCATGAGCAGTTCTTC
CASSSDLVHEQFF
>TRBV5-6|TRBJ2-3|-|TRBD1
TGTGCCAGCAGCGGACAGGGTATACATACGCAGTATTTT
CASSGQGIHTQYF
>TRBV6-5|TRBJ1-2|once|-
TGTGCCAGCAGCATACAACGGGGCTACACCTTC
CASSIQRGYTF
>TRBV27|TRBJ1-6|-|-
TGTGCCAGCAGTCTAAGCGGCAGGGGTGATAATTCACCCCTCCACTTT
CASSLSGRGDNSPLHF
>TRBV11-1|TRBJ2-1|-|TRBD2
TGTGCCAGCAGCCCCGGGGACCGGGACTACATCAATGAGCAGTTCTTC
CASSPGDRDYINEQFF
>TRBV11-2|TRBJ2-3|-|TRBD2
TGTGCCAGCAGCTTAGAAATTCCTAGCGGGGAGAGCACAGATACGCAGTATTTT
CASSLEIPSGESTDTQYF
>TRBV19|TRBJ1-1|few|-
TGTGCCAGTAGATCCGGGTTCCAAGGGAACACTGAAGCTTTCTTT
CASRSGFQGNTEAFF
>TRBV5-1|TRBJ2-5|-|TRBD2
TGCGCCAGCAGCCCCGTTGGGGGGGTGGAAGAGACCCAGTACTTC
CASSPVGGVEETQYF
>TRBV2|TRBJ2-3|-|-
TGTGCCAGCAGTCTTGAAGGGGGGTTCACAGATACGCAGTATTTT
CASSLEGGFTDTQYF
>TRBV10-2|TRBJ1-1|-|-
TGCGCCAGCAGGGGACCGAACACTGAAGCTTTCTTT
CASRGPNTEAFF
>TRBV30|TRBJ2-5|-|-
TGTGCCTGGAGTGCCGCCGGGACAAGGGGGACCCAGTACTTC
CAWSAAGTRGTQYF
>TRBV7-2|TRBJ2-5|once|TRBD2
TGTGCCAGCAGCCCTGCGGGACTAGCGGAGACCCAGTACTTC
CASSPAGLAETQYF
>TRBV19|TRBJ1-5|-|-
TGTGCCAGTAGTATGAGGCCCCCATTAGGCAGCAATCAGCCCCAGCATTTT
CASSMRPPLGSNQPQHF
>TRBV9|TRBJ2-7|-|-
TGTGCCAGCGGGAACGGGGGTAACTACGAGCAGTACTTC
CASGNGGNYEQYF
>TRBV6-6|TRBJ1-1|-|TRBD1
TGTGCCAGCAGTAACGACAGGGCCCGGGCTTTCTTT
CASSNDRARAFF
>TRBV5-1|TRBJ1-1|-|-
TGCGCCAGCAGTAAAGCAGGATTGAACACTGAAGCTTTCTTT
CASSKAGLNTEAFF
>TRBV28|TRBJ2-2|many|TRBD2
TGTGCCAGCCGCCCGTACGCAGCGGGGGGGATGAACACCGGGGAGCTGTTTTTT
CASRPYAAGGMNTGELFF
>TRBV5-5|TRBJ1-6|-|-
TGTGCCAGCAGCCAGCTAGCTATGGGGGATTCACCCCTCCACTTT
CASSQLAMGDSPLHF
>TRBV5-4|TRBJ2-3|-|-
TGTGCCAGCAGCCCGCCAGGGGGGTTAGATACGCAGTATTTT
CASSPPGGLDTQYF
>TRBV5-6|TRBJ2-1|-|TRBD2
TGTGCCAGCAGCTTGGTCCTAGCGGGGAGCTCCTACAATGAGCAGTTCTTC
CASSLVLAGSSYNEQFF
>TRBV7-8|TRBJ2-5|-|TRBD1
TGTGCCAGCAGCTTAAAAACAGGACAGGGGGCAGAGACCCAGTACTTC
CASSLKTGQGAETQYF
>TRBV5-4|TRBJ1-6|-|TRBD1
TGTGCCAGCAGCTTGGGTGGACAGGGAAATTCACCCCTCCACTTT
CASSLGGQGNSPLHF
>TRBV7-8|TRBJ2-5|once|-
TGTGCCAGCAGCCCGTTGCCCTTAGGAGAGACCCAGTACTTC
CASSPLPLGETQYF
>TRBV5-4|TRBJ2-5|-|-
TGTGCCAGCAGCTCTGACAGCGGATCCCAAGAGACCCAGTACTTC
CASSSDSGSQETQYF
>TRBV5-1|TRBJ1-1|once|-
TGCGCCAGCAGCTTGAAGGGGGGGAACACTGAAGCTTTCTTT
CASSLKGGNTEAFF